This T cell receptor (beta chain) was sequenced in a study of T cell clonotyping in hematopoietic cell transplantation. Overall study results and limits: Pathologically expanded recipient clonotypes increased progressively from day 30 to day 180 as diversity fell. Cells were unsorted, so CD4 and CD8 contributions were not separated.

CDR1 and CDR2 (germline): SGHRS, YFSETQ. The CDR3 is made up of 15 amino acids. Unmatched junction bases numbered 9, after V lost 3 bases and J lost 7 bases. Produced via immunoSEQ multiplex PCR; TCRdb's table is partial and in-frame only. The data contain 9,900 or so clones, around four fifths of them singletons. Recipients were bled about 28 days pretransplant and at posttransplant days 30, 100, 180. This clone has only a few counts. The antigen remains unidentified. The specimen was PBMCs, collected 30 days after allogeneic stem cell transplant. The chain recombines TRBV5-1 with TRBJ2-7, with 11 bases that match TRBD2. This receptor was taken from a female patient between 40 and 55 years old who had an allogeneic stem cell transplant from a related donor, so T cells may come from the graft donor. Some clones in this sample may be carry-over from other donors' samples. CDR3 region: CASSSLAGGPEEQYF. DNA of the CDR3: TGCGCCAGCAGCTCATTAGCGGGAGGGCCGGAAGAGCAGTACTTC.